Listed here are 14 T cell receptor beta chains from one sample, sequenced in a study of cytomegalovirus exposure and HLA in healthy donors. The PCR employed 60 Vbeta primers together with 13 Jbeta primers. Assay used: immunoSEQ multiplex PCR; TCRdb lists only in-frame clones, some missing. The sample lists under 200,000 clones, around 77% seen once, with 2% to 2.5% in the top ten. Sequences were obtained from PBMCs. All receptors come from a man between 60 and 75 years old in good health and CMV-seronegative.

The V and J genes are TRBV4-3 and TRBJ1-1; D is unclear. V was clipped by 1 base and J by 4 bases, with 10 bases between them. This CDR3 contains 14 residues. From germline, CDR1 is LGHNA and CDR2 YSLEER. CDR3 sequence: CASSQGEGFTEAFF. As DNA, the CDR3 is TGCGCCAGCAGCCAAGGAGAGGGCTTCACTGAAGCTTTCTTT.

The rearrangement links TRBV5-1 to TRBJ2-1; 10 bases are shared with TRBD2. Germline-derived CDR1 and CDR2 are SGHRS and YFSETQ. The V segment lost 4 bases and the J segment 0 bases; nucleotides outside the gene matches: 4. This CDR3 is 16 amino acids long. The CDR3 is CASSGVAGGSYNEQFF. The CDR3 bases are TGCGCCAGCAGCGGAGTAGCGGGGGGCTCCTACAATGAGCAGTTCTTC.

The chain carries TRBV9 and TRBJ1-1; the D gene is possibly TRBD1 (5 bases). Germline V gives CDR1 SGDLS, CDR2 YYNGEE. CDR3 length: 15 residues. Trimming left V 3 bases short and J 3 bases short, with 15 bases between. The DNA of the CDR3 is TGTGCCAGCAGCGGATGGGGGGAGGGATACACTGAAGCTTTCTTT. Protein sequence: CASSGWGEGYTEAFF.

This chain joins TRBV11-2 and TRBJ2-1; tentatively, D is TRBD2 (6 bases). The length of the CDR3 is 13 residues. V lost 4 bases and J 4 bases, leaving 8 bases between the germline ends. The germline V gene encodes CDR1 SGHAT and CDR2 FQNNGV. CDR3 bases: TGTGCCAGCAGCTCGGGGACTTACAATGAGCAGTTCTTC. Its protein is CASSSGTYNEQFF.

The V call is TRBV18, the J call TRBJ2-2, with D possibly being TRBD1 (5 bases). The CDR3 extends over 16 amino acids. Germline lookup yields CDR1 KGHSH and CDR2 LQKENI. The V and J ends lost 2 bases and 1 base respectively, with 11 bases between them. The CDR3 nucleotides read TGTGCCAGCTCACCAAGAACAGGAATGAACACCGGGGAGCTGTTTTTT. This gives the protein CASSPRTGMNTGELFF. Looking up the rest from reference TRBV18 and TRBJ2-2 gives the full variable domain: NAGVMQNPRHLVRRRGQEARLRCSPMKGHSHVYWYRQLPEEGLKFMVYLQKENIIDESGMPKERFSAEFPKEGPSILRIQQVVRGDSAAYFCASSPRTGMNTGELFFGEGSRLTVL.

This chain joins TRBV5-8 and TRBJ2-7; 11 bases match TRBD2. CDR3 length: 15 residues. Per germline, CDR1 SGHTS and CDR2 YDEGEE. J was trimmed by 4 bases and V by 0 bases; bases with no gene match: 3. The CDR3 sequence: CASSLVSSGRYEQYF. Here the CDR3 DNA reads TGTGCCAGCAGCTTGGTTTCTAGCGGGAGGTACGAGCAGTACTTC.

V and J are TRBV5-8 and TRBJ2-2; D perhaps matches TRBD2 (6 bases). CDR3 length: 16 residues. V lost 0 bases and J 5 bases, leaving 14 bases between the germline ends. CDR1 and CDR2 (germline): SGHTS, YDEGEE. Written as DNA, the CDR3 is TGTGCCAGCAGCTTGGTTGAGGCAGGGAGGACCGGGGAGCTGTTTTTT. Protein product: CASSLVEAGRTGELFF.

The genes are TRBV6-1 and TRBJ1-5; the D gene is possibly TRBD1 (6 bases). The CDR3 length is 17 residues. V lost 0 bases to trimming and J lost 4 bases, with 16 bases between them. Germline lookup yields CDR1 MNHNS and CDR2 SASEGT. For the CDR3, the DNA is TGTGCCAGCAGTGAAGCCAGCAGGGGTATGGGGAATCAGCCCCAGCATTTT. This encodes CASSEASRGMGNQPQHF.

V usage is TRBV23-1 and J usage is TRBJ2-1, with unresolved D. TRBV23-1 is flagged as an ORF with uncertain function. V lost 0 bases and J lost 3, with 9 bases in between. There are 15 residues in the CDR3. The CDR3 sequence is CASSQSRRHYNEQFF. The CDR3 bases are TGCGCCAGCAGTCAATCGAGGCGGCACTACAATGAGCAGTTCTTC.

CDR3 nucleotides: TGTGCCAGCATGACGGGGGAAGGCAATCAGCCCCAGCATTTT. It is translated as CASMTGEGNQPQHF. This chain uses TRBV6-1 with TRBJ1-5; possibly TRBD1 for D (5 bases). CDR3 length: 14 amino acids. Germline loops: CDR1 MNHNS, CDR2 SASEGT. Trimming took 7 bases from V and 2 from J, leaving 12 bases between them.

The chain combines TRBV4-3 with TRBJ2-2, with TRBD2 matching over 8 bases. The germline CDR1 and CDR2 sequences are LGHNA and YSLEER. This CDR3 has 16 residues. V was pared by 0 bases and J by 3 bases, with 3 bases of the junction left unmatched. CDR3: CASSQDTGGYTGELFF. The CDR3, as DNA: TGCGCCAGCAGCCAAGATACGGGAGGGTACACCGGGGAGCTGTTTTTT.

The chain uses TRBV19 and TRBJ1-4; D might be TRBD1 (6 bases). Trimming stripped 7 bases from V and 8 bases from J, with 17 bases between. CDR1 is LNHDA and CDR2 is SQIVND in the germline V gene (reference sequence). The CDR3 consists of 14 residues. This chain's CDR3 is CASTSGDRWEKLFF. Here the CDR3 DNA reads TGTGCCAGTACCTCAGGGGATCGATGGGAAAAACTGTTTTTT.

Here the CDR3 DNA reads TGTGCCAGCAGCCCAGGGACTAGCGGGCGTTACGAGCAGTACTTC. Protein: CASSPGTSGRYEQYF. The chain uses TRBV9 and TRBJ2-7; 12 bases agree with TRBD2. The J segment lost 4 bases and the V segment lost 4 bases, leaving 6 bases of the junction unmatched. The germline gives CDR1 SGDLS, CDR2 YYNGEE. This CDR3 has 15 residues.

This clone has more than one count but fewer than ten. The chain joins TRBV10-3 to TRBJ2-5; 10 nucleotides line up with TRBD1. After removal of 6 bases from V and 5 bases from J, the junction contained 6 bases not matched to a gene. CDR1 and CDR2 (germline): ENHRY, SYGVKD. The CDR3 loop spans 14 amino acids. Here the CDR3 DNA reads TGTGCCATCAGCGGGGACAGGGGCCAGGAGACCCAGTACTTC. It yields the protein CAISGDRGQETQYF.